This section outlines one TCR beta chain sequence together with its context. This sample is drawn from a study of cytomegalovirus exposure and HLA in healthy donors. Primers included in the PCR were 60 Vbeta and 13 Jbeta primers. Sequencing used immunoSEQ multiplex PCR; TCRdb keeps in-frame clones, though not all of them. Among about 160,000 clones listed, 80% were seen once. The V gene lost 4 bases and the J gene lost 1 base, with 14 bases spanning the gap. Germline V gene data show CDR1 as SGHRS and CDR2 as YFSETQ. The CDR3 loop spans 15 amino acids. The TCR comes from a human donor in good health. V gene TRBV5-1 combines with J gene TRBJ2-5; weak D call: TRBD1 (5 bases). Sequenced material: PBMCs. The DNA for the CDR3 is TGCGCCAGCAGCCCGAACCGACAGACCCAAGAGACCCAGTACTTC. Translated, it gives CASSPNRQTQETQYF.